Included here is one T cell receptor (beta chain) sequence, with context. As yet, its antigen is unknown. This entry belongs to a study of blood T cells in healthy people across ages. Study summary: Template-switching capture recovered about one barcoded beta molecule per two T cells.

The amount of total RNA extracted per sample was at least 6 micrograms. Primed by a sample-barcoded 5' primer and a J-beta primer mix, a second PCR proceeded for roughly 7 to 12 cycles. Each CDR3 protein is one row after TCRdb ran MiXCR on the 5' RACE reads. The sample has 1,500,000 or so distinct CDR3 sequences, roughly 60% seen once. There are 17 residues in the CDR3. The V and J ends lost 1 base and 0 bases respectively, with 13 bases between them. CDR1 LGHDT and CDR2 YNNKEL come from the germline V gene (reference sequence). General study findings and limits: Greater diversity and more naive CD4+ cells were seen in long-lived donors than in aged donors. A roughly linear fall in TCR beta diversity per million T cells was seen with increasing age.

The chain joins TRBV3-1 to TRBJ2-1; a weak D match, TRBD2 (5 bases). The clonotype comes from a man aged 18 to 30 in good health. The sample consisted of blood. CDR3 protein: CASSQGGWTFSYNEQFF. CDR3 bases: TGTGCCAGCAGCCAAGGCGGTTGGACTTTCTCCTACAATGAGCAGTTCTTC.